This is a list of T cell receptor beta chains from one sample in a study of blood T cells in healthy people across ages. MiXCR was run by TCRdb on the 5' RACE reads, yielding one entry per CDR3 protein. The table has more than 750,000 distinct CDR3 sequences, around 29% seen once; the top ten hold approximately 10%. This sample was also put to use in a study of T cells of mothers and their children.

The sequencing input was blood. These receptors were obtained from a middle-aged woman in good health. CDR3s include the opening cysteine and the closing phenylalanine or tryptophan. D genes are given only for firm matches. The size field is filled for only some rows; it gives once, few, many or a size class.

j_call d_call clone_size v_call cdr3_aa
TRBJ2-3 - - TRBV27 CASSRGTVATTDTQYF
TRBJ2-7 - - TRBV2 CASSEGFSYGQYF
TRBJ2-7 - many TRBV12-3/TRBV12-4 CASSLAGEGSYEQYF
TRBJ2-1 TRBD1 - TRBV18 CASSPPSGRGQRFF
TRBJ2-1 TRBD2 - TRBV4-1 CASSQPGLAGSDEQFF
TRBJ2-7 - many TRBV7-2 CASRASQGPFYEQYF
TRBJ1-2 - - TRBV7-9 CASSPPGGVLGYTF
TRBJ2-3 TRBD2 - TRBV5-1 CASSLDGGLAAPTDTQYF
TRBJ1-2 TRBD1 - TRBV3-1 CASSPSLGQGENYGYTF
TRBJ1-2 - few TRBV7-9 CASSPGGTFNAGGYTF
TRBJ2-2 - - TRBV3-1 CASSPARTGEPFF